One and the same sample provided the 28 T cell receptor beta chains below, sequenced in a study of cytomegalovirus exposure and HLA in healthy donors. Both 60 Vbeta primers and 13 Jbeta primers went into the PCR. Sequenced by immunoSEQ multiplex PCR; TCRdb stores in-frame clones only, minus some. The profile shows 150,000 or so clones, 76% of them singletons. The sequenced material came from PBMCs. These receptors originate from a female donor in good health and CMV-seronegative.

This clone occurred once. This rearrangement joins TRBV7-3 to TRBJ2-2, with TRBD2 identical over 11 bases. The CDR3 loop spans 17 amino acids. The V segment lost 4 bases and the J segment 2 bases; nucleotides outside the gene matches: 6. Germline CDR1 SGHTA, CDR2 FQGTGA. The CDR3 DNA follows: TGTGCCAGCAGCTCGCGGACTAGCGGGTTTAACACCGGGGAGCTGTTTTTT. It translates to CASSSRTSGFNTGELFF. The variable domain in full, with the rest retrieved from reference TRBV7-3 and TRBJ2-2, is GAGVSQTPSNKVTEKGKYVELRCDPISGHTALYWYRQSLGQGPEFLIYFQGTGAADDSGLPNDRFFAVRPEGSVSTLKIQRTERGDSAVYLCASSSRTSGFNTGELFFGEGSRLTVL.

The CDR3 loop is CASSERSGGPGEQYF. In DNA, the CDR3 is TGTGCCAGCAGTGAAAGGTCGGGAGGGCCGGGCGAGCAGTACTTC. V is TRBV6-1 and J is TRBJ2-7; TRBD2 matches 8 bases. The CDR3 covers 15 residues. From germline, CDR1 is MNHNS and CDR2 SASEGT. Trimming cost V 2 bases and J 6 bases; bases outside gene matches: 9.

V and J are TRBV11-2 and TRBJ1-4; D perhaps matches TRBD1 (6 bases). The germline gives CDR1 SGHAT, CDR2 FQNNGV. The length of the CDR3 is 15 residues. V shed 5 bases and J shed 13 bases, with 23 bases lying between them. The CDR3 loop is CASSPDVSDRGGLFF. The CDR3 DNA is TGTGCCAGCAGCCCAGACGTCTCGGACAGAGGAGGACTGTTTTTT.

This chain connects TRBV7-9 to TRBJ1-2, with TRBD1 as a possible D gene (6 bases). This CDR3 comprises 14 residues. Trimming pared 6 bases from V and 1 base from J, leaving 12 bases between. The V gene's germline CDR1 is SEHNR and CDR2 FQNEAQ (reference sequence). CDR3 amino acids: CASRQEGGNYGYTF. DNA of the CDR3: TGTGCCAGCAGGCAGGAAGGGGGTAACTATGGCTACACCTTC. The whole variable domain, filled in from reference TRBV7-9 and TRBJ1-2, reads DTGVSQNPRHKITKRGQNVTFRCDPISEHNRLYWYRQTLGQGPEFLTYFQNEAQLEKSRLLSDRFSAERPKGSFSTLEIQRTEQGDSAMYLCASRQEGGNYGYTFGSGTRLTVV.

This clone was counted once. The chain joins TRBV7-2 to TRBJ1-6; D call uncertain. Trimming left V 2 bases short and J 10 bases short, with 9 bases between. CDR3 size: 13 residues. Germline CDR1 SGHTA, CDR2 FQGNSA. CDR3 DNA sequence: TGTGCCAGCAGCTTAAGGGAGGGCTCACCCCTCCACTTT. As protein: CASSLREGSPLHF.

To note about this clone: A read error may produce the germline difference seen at one junction end. The chain is built from TRBV11-2 and TRBJ2-2; maybe TRBD2 (6 bases). CDR1 and CDR2 (germline): SGHAT, FQNNGV. This CDR3 contains 16 residues. Here the CDR3 reads CASTLRASDHTGELFF. DNA for the CDR3: TGTGCCAGCACCTTAAGGGCTAGCGACCACACCGGGGAGCTGTTTTTT.

The V and J genes are TRBV27 and TRBJ1-2; tentatively, D is TRBD1 (5 bases). The CDR3 loop spans 14 amino acids. Per the germline V gene, CDR1 is MNHEY and CDR2 is SMNVEV (reference sequence). V was pared by 5 bases and J by 1 base, with 11 bases between. The CDR3 loop reads CASSPQGVNYGYTF. The CDR3 nucleotides are TGTGCCAGCAGTCCCCAAGGGGTTAACTATGGCTACACCTTC.

V usage is TRBV7-9 and J usage is TRBJ2-7; TRBD2 agrees at 8 bases. V shed 7 bases, J shed 3 bases, and the junction held 11 bases outside the gene matches. Germline CDR1 SEHNR, CDR2 FQNEAQ (reference sequence). CDR3 length: 15 amino acids. CDR3 region: CASTTGGGGRYEQYF. Here the CDR3 DNA reads TGTGCCAGCACCACGGGGGGGGGAGGACGCTACGAGCAGTACTTC.

The chain employs TRBV5-6 and TRBJ2-7, with a tentative D call TRBD1 (6 bases). This CDR3 contains 14 residues. The V end lost 3 bases, the J end lost 4 bases, and 14 bases lay between the germline ends. The V gene's germline CDR1 is SGHDT and CDR2 YYEEEE. This CDR3 is CASSSYRVSYEQYF. The CDR3 DNA follows: TGTGCCAGCAGCTCGTACAGGGTTTCGTACGAGCAGTACTTC.

CDR3 region: CASSVVPAGGLGANVLTF. The CDR3 nucleotides read TGTGCCAGCAGCGTAGTCCCGGCGGGAGGGCTTGGGGCCAACGTCCTGACTTTC. This chain connects TRBV9 to TRBJ2-6; TRBD2 agrees at 9 bases. Trimming at V came to 0 bases and at J to 3 bases, leaving 7 bases not matched to a gene. Germline-derived CDR1 and CDR2 are SGDLS and YYNGEE. The CDR3 extends over 18 amino acids.

In this sample, this clone turned up a few times. The gene calls are TRBV5-4 and TRBJ2-3; D not certain. The CDR3 is 13 residues long. Germline CDR1 SGHNT, CDR2 YYREEE (reference sequence). Trimming pared 3 bases from V and 1 base from J, leaving 6 bases between. The CDR3 is CASSWRGTDTQYF. The DNA for the CDR3 is TGTGCCAGCAGCTGGAGAGGCACAGATACGCAGTATTTT. The full variable domain, with the rest looked up from reference TRBV5-4 and TRBJ2-3, is ETGVTQSPTHLIKTRGQQVTLRCSSQSGHNTVSWYQQALGQGPQFIFQYYREEENGRGNFPPRFSGLQFPNYSSELNVNALELDDSALYLCASSWRGTDTQYFGPGTRLTVL.

The V gene is TRBV27, the J gene TRBJ2-3, with 8 bases that match TRBD1. The V segment lost 5 bases and the J segment 0 bases; nucleotides outside the gene matches: 10. Per the germline V gene, CDR1 is MNHEY and CDR2 is SMNVEV (reference sequence). This CDR3 has 17 amino acids. In DNA form, the CDR3 reads TGTGCCAGCAGTCGCTGGACAGGGAGCCTTAGCACAGATACGCAGTATTTT. It specifies CASSRWTGSLSTDTQYF.

This clone was counted a single time. The chain is built from TRBV6-5 and TRBJ1-3; weak D call: TRBD1 (6 bases). CDR1 and CDR2 (germline): MNHEY, SVGAGI. CDR3 length equals 16 residues. V was shortened by 0 bases and J by 1 base, with 10 bases between the two germline ends. CDR3 amino acids: CASSYSGRGSGNTIYF. CDR3 bases: TGTGCCAGCAGTTACTCAGGCAGGGGTTCTGGAAACACCATATATTTT.

V is TRBV7-3 and J is TRBJ2-5; maybe TRBD1 (6 bases). The CDR3 sequence is 14 residues long. In germline, CDR1 is SGHTA, CDR2 FQGTGA. V was trimmed by 3 bases and J by 5 bases, leaving 13 bases between them. This chain's CDR3 is CASSFQGGYETQYF. The CDR3 nucleotides read TGTGCCAGCAGCTTCCAAGGGGGTTACGAGACCCAGTACTTC.

V is TRBV7-2 and J is TRBJ2-7; D is perhaps TRBD1 (5 bases). V shed 9 bases and J shed 2 bases, with 14 bases lying between them. The CDR3 runs to 13 residues. The germline V gene encodes CDR1 SGHTA and CDR2 FQGNSA. The CDR3 protein is CARGHPNPYEQYF. CDR3 DNA: TGTGCCAGAGGACACCCGAATCCCTACGAGCAGTACTTC.

The chain combines TRBV4-2 with TRBJ2-3; 7 bases are shared with TRBD1. CDR1 is LGHNA and CDR2 is YNFKEQ in the germline V gene. V trimming: 6 bases; J trimming: 5 bases; junction bases outside the gene matches: 14. There are 16 residues in the CDR3. CDR3 sequence: CASRPRQGPQGDTQYF. The CDR3 DNA follows: TGTGCCAGCAGACCCCGACAGGGACCCCAAGGAGATACGCAGTATTTT.

This clone was detected a few times. V usage is TRBV4-1 and J usage is TRBJ2-5; 9 bases fit TRBD1. There are 14 residues in the CDR3. CDR1 MGHRA and CDR2 YSYEKL come from the germline V gene. The J segment lost 5 bases and the V segment lost 7 bases, leaving 8 bases of the junction unmatched. The CDR3 spells CASTGQGTGETQYF. In nucleotides, the CDR3 is TGCGCCAGCACCGGTCAAGGGACAGGGGAGACCCAGTACTTC.

CDR3 sequence (DNA): TGTGCCAGCAGTGATGGGAGTTACAATGAGCAGTTCTTC. As protein: CASSDGSYNEQFF. This chain connects TRBV6-4 to TRBJ2-1, with D perhaps TRBD2 (5 bases). CDR3 length: 13 amino acids. Germline V CDR1 and CDR2: MRHNA, SNTAGT. V was clipped by 3 bases and J by 4 bases, with 7 bases between them.

This clone was detected only once. The rearrangement links TRBV29-1 to TRBJ1-3; D uncertain. Germline CDR1 and CDR2: SQVTM and ANQGSEA. Trimming took off 6 bases at V and 4 bases at J, with 13 bases between the two ends. The CDR3 runs to 13 residues. CDR3 in DNA: TGCAGCGTCCTACTAGGGAACGGAAACACCATATATTTT. Encoded protein: CSVLLGNGNTIYF.

The chain couples TRBV19 to TRBJ2-6; a possible D gene is TRBD2 (7 bases). The V gene lost 6 bases and the J gene lost 2 bases, with 23 bases spanning the gap. Germline assignment: CDR1 LNHDA and CDR2 SQIVND (reference sequence). The CDR3 sequence is 19 residues long. The CDR3 region is CASRLNWGGPPTGANVLTF. The CDR3, as DNA: TGTGCCAGTAGGTTGAATTGGGGGGGCCCTCCTACTGGGGCCAACGTCCTGACTTTC.

The chain joins TRBV5-6 to TRBJ2-1, with TRBD2 identical over 7 bases. V shed 4 bases and J 10 bases; nucleotides not matched to a gene: 11. The germline CDR1 and CDR2 sequences are SGHDT and YYEEEE. The CDR3 contains 14 residues. The CDR3 DNA sequence: TGTGCCAGCAGCCCCGTGGGGGGGTCTTGGGAGCAGTTCTTC. Translated, it gives CASSPVGGSWEQFF.

This chain links TRBV2 with TRBJ1-2; D gene unclear. From germline, CDR1 is SNHLY and CDR2 FYNNEI. This CDR3 has 11 residues. Trimming removed 6 bases at V and 5 bases at J, with 7 bases between. CDR3 in amino acids: CASSPLYGYTF. CDR3 coding DNA: TGTGCCAGCAGCCCCCTGTATGGCTACACCTTC.

The chain is built from TRBV15 and TRBJ2-1; TRBD2 is a possible D gene (6 bases). The CDR3 extends over 21 amino acids. CDR1 LNHNV and CDR2 YYDKDF come from the germline V gene (reference sequence). Trimming left V 0 bases short and J 0 bases short, with 24 bases between. In nucleotides, the CDR3 is TGTGCCACCAGCAGAGATTGGCCTGGCGTAGTAGCGGACCCCTCCTACAATGAGCAGTTCTTC. Translating gives CATSRDWPGVVADPSYNEQFF. The entire variable domain, with the rest obtained from reference TRBV15 and TRBJ2-1, is as follows: DAMVIQNPRYQVTQFGKPVTLSCSQTLNHNVMYWYQQKSSQAPKLLFHYYDKDFNNEADTPDNFQSRRPNTSFCFLDIRSPGLGDTAMYLCATSRDWPGVVADPSYNEQFFGPGTRLTVL.

The chain links TRBV9 to TRBJ2-3, with 12 positions matching TRBD2. The CDR3 is made up of 18 amino acids. J lost 0 bases, V lost 3 bases, and 8 bases had no gene match. Germline V CDR1 and CDR2: SGDLS, YYNGEE. The CDR3 region is CASSGRLLAGGSTDTQYF. The CDR3 coding sequence is TGTGCCAGCAGCGGACGACTGCTAGCGGGAGGGAGCACAGATACGCAGTATTTT.

The chain carries TRBV28 and TRBJ2-3; 15 positions match TRBD2. In germline, CDR1 is MDHEN, CDR2 SYDVKM. J gave up 6 bases and V 5 bases, and 12 bases lay outside the gene matches. CDR3 length: 18 amino acids. The CDR3 DNA follows: TGTGCCAGCAGTACCCCGGGACTAGCGGGAGGACCCCCGGATACGCAGTATTTT. It is translated as CASSTPGLAGGPPDTQYF.

This chain uses TRBV27 with TRBJ2-1; D is uncertain. CDR1 MNHEY and CDR2 SMNVEV come from the germline V gene (reference sequence). The CDR3 sequence is 12 residues long. Trimming took 10 bases from V and 5 from J, leaving 12 bases between them. In DNA, the CDR3 is TGTGCCACTCATAGAGGAGACAATGAGCAGTTCTTC. It codes for CATHRGDNEQFF.

V usage is TRBV6-1 and J usage is TRBJ1-2; possible D gene TRBD1, 5 bases. Germline-derived CDR1 and CDR2 are MNHNS and SASEGT. The CDR3 has 15 residues. The V gene lost 3 bases and the J gene lost 6 bases, with 17 bases spanning the gap. Here the CDR3 DNA reads TGTGCCAGCAGTGAGGCCCCTAGGGTGGGGCATGGCTACACCTTC. Amino acid sequence: CASSEAPRVGHGYTF.

This rearrangement joins TRBV7-9 to TRBJ2-7; D gene unclear. The CDR3 spans 14 residues. In germline, CDR1 is SEHNR, CDR2 FQNEAQ (reference sequence). V gave up 5 bases and J gave up 2 bases, with 13 bases separating them. CDR3 loop: CASSPVGPTYEQYF. Here the CDR3 DNA reads TGTGCCAGCAGCCCCGTTGGGCCCACCTACGAGCAGTACTTC.